One and the same sample provided the 7 T cell receptor beta chains below, sequenced in a study of T cells in localized non-small cell lung cancer. Some clones are missing from TCRdb's copy, which holds only in-frame ones; the method was immunoSEQ multiplex PCR. The sample lists approximately 83,000 clones; approximately 90% were seen once. Sequencing used PBMCs, obtained before any cancer treatment. These TCRs come from a woman aged 35 to 70 with stage II squamous cell lung carcinoma.

The chain carries TRBV27 and TRBJ1-5; maybe TRBD1 (5 bases). The germline V gene encodes CDR1 MNHEY and CDR2 SMNVEV (reference sequence). CDR3 length: 16 amino acids. The V and J ends lost 5 bases and 4 bases respectively, with 18 bases between them. CDR3 sequence (DNA): TGTGCCAGCAGTCCCCTTAAGGGGAGGGCGAATCAGCCCCAGCATTTT. Translating it yields CASSPLKGRANQPQHF.

V is TRBV11-3 and J is TRBJ2-5; TRBD2 aligns across 10 bases. Germline V gives CDR1 SGHNT, CDR2 YENEEA. Unmatched junction bases numbered 7, after V lost 6 bases and J lost 3 bases. The CDR3 sequence is 15 residues long. In nucleotides, the CDR3 is TGTGCCAGCAGTCCGGGACTAGCGCCTGAAGAGACCCAGTACTTC. It yields the protein CASSPGLAPEETQYF.

The V call is TRBV6-6, the J call TRBJ1-2; 8 nucleotides match TRBD1. The J segment lost 2 bases and the V segment lost 0 bases, leaving 2 bases of the junction unmatched. The germline CDR1 and CDR2 sequences are MNHNY and SVGAGI (reference sequence). The CDR3 totals 15 residues. CDR3 DNA sequence: TGTGCCAGCAGTTACTCTACAGGGGGAAACTATGGCTACACCTTC. As protein: CASSYSTGGNYGYTF.

V usage is TRBV9 and J usage is TRBJ1-2; a weak D match, TRBD1 (5 bases). CDR3 size: 16 residues. Germline loops: CDR1 SGDLS, CDR2 YYNGEE. Trimming pared 4 bases from V and 0 bases from J, leaving 16 bases between. The CDR3 region is CASSPRQYPPNYGYTF. DNA of the CDR3: TGTGCCAGCAGCCCGAGACAGTACCCTCCTAACTATGGCTACACCTTC.

The chain carries TRBV15 and TRBJ2-1; 8 bases align to TRBD2. Trimming took 3 bases from V and 7 from J; bases not matched to a gene: 14. The CDR3 is made up of 17 amino acids. Germline CDR1 LNHNV, CDR2 YYDKDF (reference sequence). The CDR3 spells CATSRERASGLMNEQFF. The CDR3 bases are TGTGCCACCAGCAGGGAAAGGGCTAGCGGGTTGATGAATGAGCAGTTCTTC.

The chain couples TRBV29-1 to TRBJ1-5, with 8 bases matching TRBD1. Germline lookup yields CDR1 SQVTM and CDR2 ANQGSEA. J was trimmed by 3 bases and V by 7 bases; bases with no gene match: 17. The CDR3 has 17 residues. This chain's CDR3 is CSALRELDREVNQPQHF. The CDR3 DNA follows: TGCAGCGCGTTGAGGGAATTGGACAGGGAGGTCAATCAGCCCCAGCATTTT. Drawing the rest from reference TRBV29-1 and TRBJ1-5, the complete variable domain is SAVISQKPSRDICQRGTSLTIQCQVDSQVTMMFWYRQQPGQSLTLIATANQGSEATYESGFVIDKFPISRPNLTFSTLTVSNMSPEDSSIYLCSALRELDREVNQPQHFGDGTRLSIL.

This chain joins TRBV7-9 and TRBJ1-6; TRBD1 matches at 10 bases. CDR3 length: 15 residues. Germline V CDR1 and CDR2: SEHNR, FQNEAQ (reference sequence). J was trimmed by 10 bases and V by 6 bases; bases with no gene match: 9. CDR3 residues: CASSFRGQGISPLHF. The CDR3 bases are TGTGCCAGCAGTTTCCGGGGACAGGGGATCTCACCCCTCCACTTT.